This T cell receptor (beta chain) is drawn from a study of cytomegalovirus exposure and HLA in healthy donors. With 1 base clipped from V and 8 bases from J, the junction kept 4 bases outside the gene matches. The germline CDR1 and CDR2 sequences are SGHTA and FQGNSA. CDR3 size: 15 residues. In the case of this clone: Its antigen is currently unknown.

Whole-study results and caveats: Among TCR beta chains of equal frequency, HLA-associated ones were more clonally expanded in a later analysis. The authors enumerated 164 TCR beta chains as linked to cytomegalovirus. Later analysis suggested links between common viral pathogens and several top significant clusters. Sequencing depth across donors, presence/absence analyses assumed, was roughly uniform.

Amplification used 60 Vbeta primers and 13 Jbeta primers. The table came from immunoSEQ multiplex PCR; TCRdb's copy has only in-frame clones and leaves some out. Of around 160,000 clones listed, around 65% were seen once; the top ten hold 2.8%. The chain combines TRBV7-2 with TRBJ1-3, with TRBD1 identical over 11 bases. This TCR derives from a woman in her forties in good health and CMV-seropositive. The sequenced sample was PBMCs. DNA for the CDR3: TGTGCCAGCAGCTTAGATGGGACAGGGGGTTACACCATATATTTT. Translated, it gives CASSLDGTGGYTIYF.